The 29 T cell receptor beta chains given below trace back to one sample, sequenced in a study of blood T cell repertoires in COVID-19. This table comes from immunoSEQ multiplex PCR, and its TCRdb copy is limited to in-frame clones, with some not included. The sample yields under 85,000 clones, around 85% seen once. The sequenced sample consisted of peripheral blood. These receptors were taken from an elderly man in a cohort sampled during active COVID-19.

The CDR3, as DNA: TGTGCCAGCAGTTTAATACAAACAGGGGGTCCCGGGGAGCTGTTTTTT. Its translation: CASSLIQTGGPGELFF. The rearrangement uses TRBV27 and TRBJ2-2; 8 bases are a match to TRBD1. From germline, CDR1 is MNHEY and CDR2 SMNVEV (reference sequence). V lost 2 bases and J lost 6; bases outside the gene matches: 8. The CDR3 runs 16 residues.

The chain joins TRBV7-2 to TRBJ1-3; 7 bases map to TRBD1. In germline, CDR1 is SGHTA, CDR2 FQGNSA. The CDR3 runs 17 residues. V lost 1 base, J lost 2 bases, and 8 bases stayed unmatched. CDR3 residues: CASSLVAGQGAGNTIYF. In DNA form, the CDR3 reads TGTGCCAGCAGCTTAGTGGCGGGGCAGGGGGCTGGAAACACCATATATTTT.

This clone has a single count. J is TRBJ1-4 and V is TRBV28, with D hard to call. The germline V gene encodes CDR1 MDHEN and CDR2 SYDVKM. This CDR3 spans 13 amino acids. V lost 1 base and J lost 5, with 5 bases in between. The CDR3 here is CASSLSMNEKLFF. CDR3 DNA: TGTGCCAGCAGTTTATCTATGAATGAAAAACTGTTTTTT.

The chain recombines TRBV19 with TRBJ2-2; perhaps TRBD2 as D (7 bases). The CDR3 contains 15 residues. V was trimmed by 6 bases and J by 3 bases, leaving 14 bases between them. The germline CDR1 and CDR2 sequences are LNHDA and SQIVND (reference sequence). In DNA form, the CDR3 reads TGTGCCAGTAGGACGGGGAGGGGGTACACCGGGGAGCTGTTTTTT. Encoded protein: CASRTGRGYTGELFF.

This clone was found once. The chain employs TRBV3-1 (or the pseudogene TRBV3-2) and TRBJ2-2, with 7 bases identical to TRBD2. The CDR3 sequence is 17 residues long. From germline, CDR1 is LGHDT and CDR2 YNNKEL (reference sequence). V was pared by 4 bases and J by 5 bases, with 13 bases of the junction left unmatched. CDR3: CASSPTTATGGTGELFF. The CDR3 DNA sequence: TGTGCCAGCAGCCCTACGACAGCGACCGGGGGGACCGGGGAGCTGTTTTTT.

The chain carries TRBV29-1 and TRBJ1-2; D gene ambiguous. The ends were cut back, 3 bases at V and 14 bases at J, with 19 bases in the middle. CDR1 and CDR2 from the germline V gene are SQVTM and ANQGSEA. The CDR3 consists of 12 residues. This CDR3 reads CSVDGVRGLRTF. Written as DNA, the CDR3 is TGCAGCGTTGATGGGGTCCGTGGACTCAGGACCTTC.

The chain recombines TRBV6-6 with TRBJ2-2, with D maybe TRBD1 (5 bases). CDR3 length equals 15 residues. The V gene lost 6 bases and the J gene lost 2 bases, with 13 bases spanning the gap. Germline CDR1 is MNHNY and CDR2 is SVGAGI (reference sequence). For the CDR3, the DNA is TGTGCCAGCAGCCGTCGTACAGGAAACACCGGGGAGCTGTTTTTT. It yields the protein CASSRRTGNTGELFF.

A few counts support this clone. The rearrangement links TRBV5-5 to TRBJ1-4; 9 bases are a match to TRBD1. The ends lost 0 bases at V and 6 bases at J; junction bases unmatched: 6. Germline CDR1 is SGHKS and CDR2 is YYEKEE (reference sequence). The CDR3 has 16 residues. The chain's CDR3 is CASSLGDRGGYEKLFF. The DNA for the CDR3 is TGTGCCAGCAGCTTGGGCGACAGGGGGGGTTATGAAAAACTGTTTTTT. The whole variable domain, filled in from reference TRBV5-5 and TRBJ1-4, reads DAGVTQSPTHLIKTRGQQVTLRCSPISGHKSVSWYQQVLGQGPQFIFQYYEKEERGRGNFPDRFSARQFPNYSSELNVNALLLGDSALYLCASSLGDRGGYEKLFFGSGTQLSVL.

The gene calls are TRBV10-3 and TRBJ1-4; TRBD1 matches 11 bases. V lost 4 bases to trimming and J lost 8 bases; unmatched junction nucleotides: 3. Germline CDR1 ENHRY, CDR2 SYGVKD. This CDR3 region has 14 residues. The CDR3 nucleotides read TGTGCCATCAGTGGGACAGGGGGCAACGAAAAACTGTTTTTT. Protein sequence: CAISGTGGNEKLFF.

J is TRBJ1-2 and V is TRBV19; 10 nucleotides match TRBD1. Germline lookup yields CDR1 LNHDA and CDR2 SQIVND (reference sequence). The CDR3 contains 14 residues. V was clipped by 5 bases and J by 5 bases; unmatched bases: 5. DNA for the CDR3: TGTGCCAGTAGTGCCCGGACAGGGGGGTATGGCTACACCTTC. It encodes CASSARTGGYGYTF. The full variable domain, with the rest looked up from reference TRBV19 and TRBJ1-2, is DGGITQSPKYLFRKEGQNVTLSCEQNLNHDAMYWYRQDPGQGLRLIYYSQIVNDFQKGDIAEGYSVSREKKESFPLTVTSAQKNPTAFYLCASSARTGGYGYTFGSGTRLTVV.

The J gene is TRBJ1-6, the V gene TRBV5-1; D possibly corresponds to TRBD1 (6 bases). The CDR3 has 17 amino acids. Germline lookup yields CDR1 SGHRS and CDR2 YFSETQ. V lost 4 bases and J 10 bases, leaving 24 bases between the germline ends. CDR3 bases: TGCGCCAGCAGCCAGGGCCCGGACGGGGGGCAGAGATCACCCCTCCACTTT. Translation: CASSQGPDGGQRSPLHF.

The chain combines TRBV19 with TRBJ1-1, with 9 bases that match TRBD1. CDR3 length equals 16 residues. Per germline, CDR1 LNHDA and CDR2 SQIVND (reference sequence). The junction had 7 bases not matched to a gene; V was cut back by 5 bases and J by 0 bases. The chain's CDR3 is CASSGGQGGMNTEAFF. In nucleotides, the CDR3 is TGTGCCAGTAGTGGGGGACAGGGCGGGATGAACACTGAAGCTTTCTTT.

The J gene is TRBJ2-7, the V gene TRBV2; TRBD1 matches 8 bases. Germline values: CDR1 SNHLY, CDR2 FYNNEI. The V gene end was trimmed by 6 bases and the J gene end by 3 bases; junction bases not matched to a gene: 4. This CDR3 is built from 13 residues. CDR3 nucleotide sequence: TGTGCCAGCAGCTCCGGACAGGGCTACGAGCAGTACTTC. It specifies CASSSGQGYEQYF.

This chain uses TRBV18 with TRBJ2-3; no definite D call. Germline values: CDR1 KGHSH, CDR2 LQKENI. The germline V and J ends were trimmed by 6 bases and 0 bases, with 10 bases remaining between them. The CDR3 spans 14 residues. The CDR3 spells CASSHPSSTDTQYF. The CDR3 bases are TGTGCCAGCTCCCACCCCAGTAGCACAGATACGCAGTATTTT.

In DNA, the CDR3 is TGTGCCAGCAGCTTAGATCGGCTAGCGGGGATCCTTAGAGAGACCCAGTACTTC. Protein sequence: CASSLDRLAGILRETQYF. The chain has TRBV7-9 and TRBJ2-5; TRBD2 matches 9 bases. V shed 1 base and J 4 bases; nucleotides not matched to a gene: 13. CDR1 is SEHNR and CDR2 is FQNEAQ in the germline V gene (reference sequence). The CDR3 loop spans 18 amino acids. The full variable domain, with the rest looked up from reference TRBV7-9 and TRBJ2-5, is DTGVSQNPRHKITKRGQNVTFRCDPISEHNRLYWYRQTLGQGPEFLTYFQNEAQLEKSRLLSDRFSAERPKGSFSTLEIQRTEQGDSAMYLCASSLDRLAGILRETQYFGPGTRLLVL.

This chain joins TRBV18 and TRBJ1-4; TRBD1 aligns across 7 bases. The V gene's germline CDR1 is KGHSH and CDR2 LQKENI. The CDR3 loop spans 15 amino acids. Trimming removed 3 bases from V and 7 bases from J; junction bases left unmatched: 8. This CDR3 is CASSPQAQGGEKLFF. For the CDR3, the DNA is TGTGCCAGCTCACCTCAGGCGCAGGGGGGTGAAAAACTGTTTTTT.

This clone has only one observation. The sample has other DNA sequences that encode this CDR3 too. V is TRBV5-1 and J is TRBJ1-2; TRBD1 aligns across 7 bases. CDR1 is SGHRS, CDR2 YFSETQ, per germline. V trimming: 0 bases; J trimming: 5 bases; junction bases outside the gene matches: 4. The CDR3 consists of 14 residues. The CDR3 region has the DNA TGCGCCAGCAGCTTGGGACAGGGAACATATGGCTACACCTTC. Translating gives CASSLGQGTYGYTF.

The V call is TRBV5-1, the J call TRBJ1-6, with D uncertain. The CDR3 has 15 amino acids. Germline CDR1 is SGHRS and CDR2 is YFSETQ. Between the trimmed V and J ends, which lost 0 bases and 3 bases, there was a span of 7 bases. The CDR3 is CASSLDQVYNSPLHF. The DNA of the CDR3 is TGCGCCAGCAGCTTGGATCAGGTCTATAATTCACCCCTCCACTTT.

In this sample, this clone turned up once. The chain recombines TRBV18 with TRBJ1-2, with 7 bases matching TRBD1. Germline V gives CDR1 KGHSH, CDR2 LQKENI. This CDR3 contains 16 residues. With V trimmed by 3 bases and J by 4 bases, 11 bases remained unmatched. The CDR3 reads CASSPGQPKRPYGYTF. CDR3 DNA sequence: TGTGCCAGCTCACCGGGACAGCCTAAGAGGCCCTATGGCTACACCTTC. Drawing the rest from reference TRBV18 and TRBJ1-2, the complete variable domain is NAGVMQNPRHLVRRRGQEARLRCSPMKGHSHVYWYRQLPEEGLKFMVYLQKENIIDESGMPKERFSAEFPKEGPSILRIQQVVRGDSAAYFCASSPGQPKRPYGYTFGSGTRLTVV.

CDR3 nucleotides: TGCGCCAGCAGCTTGGGAGGGCTAGCGGTATACGAGCAGTACTTC. The encoded protein is CASSLGGLAVYEQYF. The chain couples TRBV5-1 to TRBJ2-7, with 7 positions matching TRBD2. The length of the CDR3 is 15 residues. Germline V gene sequence: CDR1 SGHRS, CDR2 YFSETQ. V shed 0 bases and J 4 bases; nucleotides not matched to a gene: 7.

The chain links TRBV10-3 to TRBJ2-5, with D possibly TRBD1 on 6 matching bases. The CDR3 has 12 amino acids. V gave up 6 bases and J gave up 5 bases, with 10 bases separating them. The germline gives CDR1 ENHRY, CDR2 SYGVKD. Written as DNA, the CDR3 is TGTGCCATCAGGGACAGTTTGGAGACCCAGTACTTC. Translation: CAIRDSLETQYF.

The chain carries TRBV7-6 and TRBJ1-3, with 9 bases aligning to TRBD1. Germline V gene data show CDR1 as SGHVS and CDR2 as FNYEAQ. V was pared by 3 bases and J by 5 bases, with 11 bases of the junction left unmatched. This CDR3 has 17 residues. CDR3 protein: CASSLAAGTGSRNTIYF. The CDR3 region has the DNA TGTGCCAGCAGCTTGGCAGCCGGGACAGGGTCTCGAAACACCATATATTTT. Supplemented by reference TRBV7-6 and TRBJ1-3, the full variable domain reads GAGVSQSPRYKVTKRGQDVALRCDPISGHVSLYWYRQALGQGPEFLTYFNYEAQQDKSGLPNDRFSAERPEGSISTLTIQRTEQRDSAMYRCASSLAAGTGSRNTIYFGEGSWLTVV.

The rearrangement links TRBV2 to TRBJ1-1; TRBD1 matches at 8 bases. The V and J ends lost 6 bases and 3 bases, in that order; junction bases with no gene match: 6. The CDR3 has 14 residues. CDR1 SNHLY and CDR2 FYNNEI come from the germline V gene. The CDR3 is CASRIRQGYTEAFF. CDR3 in DNA: TGTGCCAGCAGGATTCGACAGGGGTACACTGAAGCTTTCTTT.

The CDR3 spells CASGTANTEAFF. For the CDR3, the DNA is TGTGCTAGTGGGACAGCCAACACTGAAGCTTTCTTT. V is TRBV12-5 and J is TRBJ1-1, with D possibly TRBD1 on 5 matching bases. V lost 6 bases and J 2 bases, leaving 7 bases between the germline ends. This CDR3 has 12 amino acids. Germline lookup yields CDR1 LGHNT and CDR2 FRNRAP.

The genes are TRBV18 and TRBJ1-1; D gene unclear. V lost 2 bases to trimming and J lost 5 bases, with 12 bases between them. Per the germline V gene, CDR1 is KGHSH and CDR2 is LQKENI. The CDR3 runs to 14 residues. The CDR3 bases are TGTGCCAGCTCACCAATGGAGGGAGGAACTGAAGCTTTCTTT. Protein sequence: CASSPMEGGTEAFF.

The CDR3 DNA follows: TGTGCCAGCAGTTTCCAGGGTGAATATGGCTACACCTTC. Protein: CASSFQGEYGYTF. V and J are TRBV6-2 or TRBV6-3 and TRBJ1-2; a possible D gene is TRBD1 (5 bases). Deletions cut 4 bases from V and 5 bases from J, with 11 bases between. The CDR3 runs to 13 residues. The germline gives CDR1 MNHEY, CDR2 SVGEGT.

The genes are TRBV6-1 and TRBJ2-7; weak D call: TRBD2 (5 bases). V lost 1 base and J 5 bases, leaving 18 bases between the germline ends. CDR1 and CDR2 (germline): MNHNS, SASEGT. The CDR3 is 16 amino acids. CDR3 region: CASSEGFSRAWDEQYV. In DNA, the CDR3 is TGTGCCAGCAGTGAAGGCTTTTCGAGGGCTTGGGACGAGCAGTACGTC.

The chain uses TRBV6-4 and TRBJ1-2; D gene ambiguous. CDR1 and CDR2 from the germline V gene are MRHNA and SNTAGT. The CDR3 sequence is 15 residues long. Deletions cut 0 bases from V and 4 bases from J, with 12 bases between. CDR3 in amino acids: CASSDSNSPVYGYTF. The CDR3 DNA sequence: TGTGCCAGCAGTGACTCGAACAGCCCTGTCTATGGCTACACCTTC.

J is TRBJ2-1 and V is TRBV2, with TRBD2 as a possible D gene (5 bases). The V gene's germline CDR1 is SNHLY and CDR2 FYNNEI. Trimming removed 3 bases from V and 7 bases from J, with 10 bases in between. This CDR3 region has 13 residues. This CDR3 reads CASSDGGRNEQFF. The CDR3 DNA reads TGTGCCAGCAGTGATGGAGGTCGGAATGAGCAGTTCTTC.